Reported below is one TCR beta chain. The same CDR3 also results from other DNA sequences found in this sample. This CDR3 contains 13 residues. With 4 bases clipped from V and 3 bases from J, the junction kept 3 bases outside the gene matches. Germline V CDR1 and CDR2: SGDLS, YYNGEE. This entry belongs to a study of Ad26.COV2.S vaccination and SARS-CoV-2 variants. At the level of the study: Donor participated within the Ad26.COV2.S arm of the COV1001 trial.

Documented treatment: roughly 19 received Ad26.COV2.S at low or high dose, single or two shots; 5 received placebo; per-sample allocation not given. Sampling took place 63 days after the first vaccine or placebo injection. The data were produced by immunoSEQ multiplex PCR, yet TCRdb's version contains in-frame clones alone and is incomplete. The profile shows hundreds of thousands of clones, more than 80% of them singletons. The chain couples TRBV9 to TRBJ2-7; 8 nucleotides agree with TRBD2. Sequencing used peripheral blood, obtained in a trial of Ad26.COV2.S vaccine versus placebo. The origin of this receptor is a person between 18 and 59 years old who received the Ad26.COV2.S COVID-19 vaccine or a placebo. Here the CDR3 reads CASSPGGLYEQYF. The CDR3 coding sequence is TGTGCCAGCAGCCCGGGGGGGCTCTACGAGCAGTACTTC.